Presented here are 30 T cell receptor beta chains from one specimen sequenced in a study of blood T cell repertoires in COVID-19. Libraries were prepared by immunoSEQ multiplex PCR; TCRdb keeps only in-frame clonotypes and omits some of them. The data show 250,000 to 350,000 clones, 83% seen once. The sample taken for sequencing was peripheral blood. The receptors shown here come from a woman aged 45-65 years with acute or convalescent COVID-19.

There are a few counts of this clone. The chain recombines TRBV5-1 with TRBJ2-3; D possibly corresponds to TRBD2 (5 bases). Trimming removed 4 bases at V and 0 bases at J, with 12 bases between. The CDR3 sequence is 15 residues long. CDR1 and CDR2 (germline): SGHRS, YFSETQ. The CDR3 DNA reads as TGCGCCAGCAGCCGCGGTCGGGGTAGCACAGATACGCAGTATTTT. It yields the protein CASSRGRGSTDTQYF.

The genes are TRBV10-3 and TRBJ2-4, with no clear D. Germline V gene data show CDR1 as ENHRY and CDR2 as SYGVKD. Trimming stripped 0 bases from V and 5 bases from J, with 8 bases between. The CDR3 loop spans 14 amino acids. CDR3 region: CAISESTGENIQYF. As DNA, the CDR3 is TGTGCCATCAGTGAGTCGACCGGAGAAAACATTCAGTACTTC.

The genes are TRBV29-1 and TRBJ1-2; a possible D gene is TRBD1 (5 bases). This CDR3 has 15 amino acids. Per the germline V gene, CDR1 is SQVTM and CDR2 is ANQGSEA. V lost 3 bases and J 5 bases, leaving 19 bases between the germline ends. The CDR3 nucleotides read TGCAGCGTTGACGGTGGCCGGGGACTTGGGTATGGCTACACCTTC. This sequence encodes CSVDGGRGLGYGYTF. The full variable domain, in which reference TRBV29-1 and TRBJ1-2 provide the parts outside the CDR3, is SAVISQKPSRDICQRGTSLTIQCQVDSQVTMMFWYRQQPGQSLTLIATANQGSEATYESGFVIDKFPISRPNLTFSTLTVSNMSPEDSSIYLCSVDGGRGLGYGYTFGSGTRLTVV.

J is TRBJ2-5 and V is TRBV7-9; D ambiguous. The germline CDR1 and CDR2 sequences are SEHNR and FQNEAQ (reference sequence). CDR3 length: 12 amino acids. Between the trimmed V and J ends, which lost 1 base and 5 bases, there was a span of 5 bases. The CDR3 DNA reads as TGTGCCAGCAGCTTAGTCGAGGAGACCCAGTACTTC. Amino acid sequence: CASSLVEETQYF.

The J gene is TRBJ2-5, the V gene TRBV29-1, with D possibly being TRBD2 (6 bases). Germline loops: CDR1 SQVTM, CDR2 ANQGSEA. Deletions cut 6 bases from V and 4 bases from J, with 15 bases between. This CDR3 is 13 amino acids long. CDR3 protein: CSVRLTSPETQYF. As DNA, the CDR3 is TGCAGCGTGCGCCTAACTAGCCCAGAGACCCAGTACTTC.

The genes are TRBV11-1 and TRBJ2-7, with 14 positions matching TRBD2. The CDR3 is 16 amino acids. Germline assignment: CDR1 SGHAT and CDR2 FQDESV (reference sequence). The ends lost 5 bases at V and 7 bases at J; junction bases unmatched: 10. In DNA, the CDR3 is TGTGCCAGCAGCCGTGGGACTAGCGGGAGAGGTGATGAGCAGTACTTC. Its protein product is CASSRGTSGRGDEQYF. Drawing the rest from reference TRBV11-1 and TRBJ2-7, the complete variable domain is EAEVAQSPRYKITEKSQAVAFWCDPISGHATLYWYRQILGQGPELLVQFQDESVVDDSQLPKDRFSAERLKGVDSTLKIQPAELGDSAMYLCASSRGTSGRGDEQYFGPGTRLTVT.

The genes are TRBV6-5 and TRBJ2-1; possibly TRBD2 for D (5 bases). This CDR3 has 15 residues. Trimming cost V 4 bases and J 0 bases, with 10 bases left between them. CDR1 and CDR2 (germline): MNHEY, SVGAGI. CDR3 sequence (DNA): TGTGCCAGCAGTTCTCGGAGGAGCTCCTACAATGAGCAGTTCTTC. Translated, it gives CASSSRRSSYNEQFF.

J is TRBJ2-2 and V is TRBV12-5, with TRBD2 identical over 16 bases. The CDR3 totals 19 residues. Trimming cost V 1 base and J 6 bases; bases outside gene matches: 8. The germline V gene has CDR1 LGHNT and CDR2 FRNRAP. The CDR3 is CASGLATGLAGGAPGELFF. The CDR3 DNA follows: TGTGCTAGTGGTTTGGCTACGGGACTAGCGGGAGGGGCCCCCGGGGAGCTGTTTTTT. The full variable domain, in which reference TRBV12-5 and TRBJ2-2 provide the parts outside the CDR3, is DARVTQTPRHKVTEMGQEVTMRCQPILGHNTVFWYRQTMMQGLELLAYFRNRAPLDDSGMPKDRFSAEMPDATLATLKIQPSEPRDSAVYFCASGLATGLAGGAPGELFFGEGSRLTVL.

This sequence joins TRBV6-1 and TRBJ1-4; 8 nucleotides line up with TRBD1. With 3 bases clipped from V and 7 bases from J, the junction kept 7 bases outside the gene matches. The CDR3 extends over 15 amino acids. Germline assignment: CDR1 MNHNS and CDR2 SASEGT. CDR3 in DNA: TGTGCCAGCAGTGAGCCCGGACAGGGAGGTGAAAAACTGTTTTTT. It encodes CASSEPGQGGEKLFF.

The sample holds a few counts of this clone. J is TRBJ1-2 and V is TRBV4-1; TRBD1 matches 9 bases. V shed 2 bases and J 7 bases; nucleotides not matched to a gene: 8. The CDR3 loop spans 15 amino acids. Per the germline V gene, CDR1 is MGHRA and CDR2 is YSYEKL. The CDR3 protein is CASSQTGTGRSGYTF. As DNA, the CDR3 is TGCGCCAGCAGCCAAACAGGGACAGGGAGGAGTGGCTACACCTTC.

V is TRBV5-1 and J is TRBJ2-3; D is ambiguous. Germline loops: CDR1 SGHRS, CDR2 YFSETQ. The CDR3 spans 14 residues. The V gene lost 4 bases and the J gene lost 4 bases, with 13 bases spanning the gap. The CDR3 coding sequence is TGCGCCAGCAGCCCCTATAGCCTGCCAGATACGCAGTATTTT. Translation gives CASSPYSLPDTQYF.

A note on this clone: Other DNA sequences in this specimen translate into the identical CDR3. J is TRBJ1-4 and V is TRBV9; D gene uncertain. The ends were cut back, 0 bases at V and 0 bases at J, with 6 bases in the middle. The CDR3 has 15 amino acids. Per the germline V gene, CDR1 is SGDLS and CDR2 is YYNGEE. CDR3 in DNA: TGTGCCAGCAGCGTAGGGGGAGCAACTAATGAAAAACTGTTTTTT. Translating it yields CASSVGGATNEKLFF.

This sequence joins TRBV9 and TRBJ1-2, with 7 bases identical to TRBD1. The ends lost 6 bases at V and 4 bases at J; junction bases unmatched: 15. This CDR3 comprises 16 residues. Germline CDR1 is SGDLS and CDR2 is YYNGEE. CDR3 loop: CASTKTIGQATYGYTF. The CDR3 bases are TGTGCCAGCACCAAAACGATCGGACAGGCTACCTATGGCTACACCTTC.

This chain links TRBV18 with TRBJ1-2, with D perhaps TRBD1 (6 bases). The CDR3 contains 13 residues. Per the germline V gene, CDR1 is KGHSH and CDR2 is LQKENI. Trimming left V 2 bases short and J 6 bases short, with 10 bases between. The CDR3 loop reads CASSPRAGDGYTF. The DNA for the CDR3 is TGTGCCAGCTCACCAAGGGCAGGGGATGGCTACACCTTC. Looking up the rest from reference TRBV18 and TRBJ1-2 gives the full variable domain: NAGVMQNPRHLVRRRGQEARLRCSPMKGHSHVYWYRQLPEEGLKFMVYLQKENIIDESGMPKERFSAEFPKEGPSILRIQQVVRGDSAAYFCASSPRAGDGYTFGSGTRLTVV.

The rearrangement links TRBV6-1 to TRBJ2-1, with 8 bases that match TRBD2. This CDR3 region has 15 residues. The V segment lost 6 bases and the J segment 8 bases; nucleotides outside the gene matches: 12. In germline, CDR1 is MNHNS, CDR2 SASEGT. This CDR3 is CASRPLTSEVHEQFF. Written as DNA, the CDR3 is TGTGCCAGCAGACCCCTGACTAGCGAGGTTCATGAGCAGTTCTTC.

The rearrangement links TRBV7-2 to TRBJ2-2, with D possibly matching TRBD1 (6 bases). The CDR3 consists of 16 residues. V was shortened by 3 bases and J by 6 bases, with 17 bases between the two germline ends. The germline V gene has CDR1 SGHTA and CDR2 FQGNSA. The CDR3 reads CASSFGYRARAGELFF. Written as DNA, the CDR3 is TGTGCCAGCAGCTTCGGATACAGGGCGAGGGCCGGGGAGCTGTTTTTT.

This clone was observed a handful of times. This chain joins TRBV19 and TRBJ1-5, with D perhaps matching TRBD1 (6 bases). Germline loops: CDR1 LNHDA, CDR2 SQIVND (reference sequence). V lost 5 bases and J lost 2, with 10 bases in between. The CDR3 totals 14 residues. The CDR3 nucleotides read TGTGCCAGTAGTGTCAACAGGGGCAATCAGCCCCAGCATTTT. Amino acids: CASSVNRGNQPQHF.

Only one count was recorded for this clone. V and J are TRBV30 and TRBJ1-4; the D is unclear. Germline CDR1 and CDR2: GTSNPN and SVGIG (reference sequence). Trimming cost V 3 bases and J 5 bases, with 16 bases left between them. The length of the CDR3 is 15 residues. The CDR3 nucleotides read TGTGCCTGGAGCCATCACCCGGGTTCGAATGAAAAACTGTTTTTT. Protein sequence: CAWSHHPGSNEKLFF.

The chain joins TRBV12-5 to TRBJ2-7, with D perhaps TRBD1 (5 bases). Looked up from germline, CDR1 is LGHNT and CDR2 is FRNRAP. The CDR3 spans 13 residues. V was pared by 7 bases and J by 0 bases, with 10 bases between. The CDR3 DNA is TGTGCTAGTGCTGACAGACGCTCCTACGAGCAGTACGTC. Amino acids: CASADRRSYEQYV.

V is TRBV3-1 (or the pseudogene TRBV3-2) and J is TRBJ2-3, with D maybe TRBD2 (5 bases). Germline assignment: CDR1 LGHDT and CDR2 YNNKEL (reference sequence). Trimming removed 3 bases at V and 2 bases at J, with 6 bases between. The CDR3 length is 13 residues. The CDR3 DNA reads TGTGCCAGCAGCCACGGGGACACAGATACGCAGTATTTT. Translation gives CASSHGDTDTQYF.

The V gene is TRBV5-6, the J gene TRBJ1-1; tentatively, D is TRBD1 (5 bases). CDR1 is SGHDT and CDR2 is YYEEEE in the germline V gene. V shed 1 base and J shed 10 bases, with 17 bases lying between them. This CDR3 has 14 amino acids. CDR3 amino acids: CASSLWGPGGRAFF. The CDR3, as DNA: TGTGCCAGCAGCTTGTGGGGACCCGGGGGGAGAGCTTTCTTT.

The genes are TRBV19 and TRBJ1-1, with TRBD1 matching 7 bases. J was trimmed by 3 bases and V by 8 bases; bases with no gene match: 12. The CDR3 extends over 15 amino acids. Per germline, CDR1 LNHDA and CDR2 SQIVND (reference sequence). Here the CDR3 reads CASRFSSRGDTEAFF. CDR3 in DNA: TGTGCCAGTCGCTTTAGTAGCAGGGGGGACACTGAAGCTTTCTTT. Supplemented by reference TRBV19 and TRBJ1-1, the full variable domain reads DGGITQSPKYLFRKEGQNVTLSCEQNLNHDAMYWYRQDPGQGLRLIYYSQIVNDFQKGDIAEGYSVSREKKESFPLTVTSAQKNPTAFYLCASRFSSRGDTEAFFGQGTRLTVV.

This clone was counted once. CDR3 amino acids: CAWSGGKTQYF. DNA of the CDR3: TGTGCCTGGAGTGGAGGAAAGACCCAGTACTTC. V gene TRBV30 combines with J gene TRBJ2-5; D is ambiguous. This CDR3 has 11 amino acids. CDR1 is GTSNPN, CDR2 SVGIG, per germline (reference sequence). V shed 1 base and J shed 6 bases, with 6 bases lying between them.

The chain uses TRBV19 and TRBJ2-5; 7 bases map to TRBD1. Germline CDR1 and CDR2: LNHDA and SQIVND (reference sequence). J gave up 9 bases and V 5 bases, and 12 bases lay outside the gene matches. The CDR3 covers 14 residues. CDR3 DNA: TGTGCCAGTAGTCAAACAGGGGCCCCTGAGGCCCAGTACTTC. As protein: CASSQTGAPEAQYF.

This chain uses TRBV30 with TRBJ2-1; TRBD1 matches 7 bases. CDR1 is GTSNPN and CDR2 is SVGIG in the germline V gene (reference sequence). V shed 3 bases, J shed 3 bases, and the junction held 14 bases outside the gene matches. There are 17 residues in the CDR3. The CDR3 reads CAWSPPPGQLIYNEQFF. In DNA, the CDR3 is TGTGCCTGGAGCCCGCCTCCGGGACAGCTAATCTACAATGAGCAGTTCTTC.

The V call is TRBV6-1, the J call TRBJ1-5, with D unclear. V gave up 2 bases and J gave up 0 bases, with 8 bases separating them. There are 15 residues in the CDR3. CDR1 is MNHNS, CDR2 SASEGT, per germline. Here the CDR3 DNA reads TGTGCCAGCAGTGAACAGTTTTATAGCAATCAGCCCCAGCATTTT. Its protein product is CASSEQFYSNQPQHF.

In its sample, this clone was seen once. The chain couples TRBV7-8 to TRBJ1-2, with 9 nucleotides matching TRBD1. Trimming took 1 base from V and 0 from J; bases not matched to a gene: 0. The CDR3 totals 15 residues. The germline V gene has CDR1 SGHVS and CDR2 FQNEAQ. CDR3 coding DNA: TGTGCCAGCAGCTTAGGACAGGGGGCTAACTATGGCTACACCTTC. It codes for CASSLGQGANYGYTF.

This CDR3 reads CAWSVKGSQETQYF. The CDR3 DNA reads as TGTGCCTGGAGTGTGAAAGGGAGCCAAGAGACCCAGTACTTC. This rearrangement joins TRBV30 to TRBJ2-5, with D perhaps TRBD2 (5 bases). V was clipped by 0 bases and J by 1 base, with 9 bases between them. Germline V gives CDR1 GTSNPN, CDR2 SVGIG (reference sequence). The CDR3 has 14 residues. The whole variable domain, remainder taken from reference TRBV30 and TRBJ2-5, is SQTIHQWPATLVQPVGSPLSLECTVEGTSNPNLYWYRQAAGRGLQLLFYSVGIGQISSEVPQNLSASRPQDRQFILSSKKLLLSDSGFYLCAWSVKGSQETQYFGPGTRLLVL.

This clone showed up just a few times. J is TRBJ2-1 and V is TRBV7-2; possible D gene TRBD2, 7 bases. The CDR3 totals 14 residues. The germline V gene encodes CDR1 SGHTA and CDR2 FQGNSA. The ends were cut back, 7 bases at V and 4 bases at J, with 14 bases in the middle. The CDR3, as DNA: TGTGCCAGCATGGCCCGGGGGGCATACAATGAGCAGTTCTTC. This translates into CASMARGAYNEQFF.

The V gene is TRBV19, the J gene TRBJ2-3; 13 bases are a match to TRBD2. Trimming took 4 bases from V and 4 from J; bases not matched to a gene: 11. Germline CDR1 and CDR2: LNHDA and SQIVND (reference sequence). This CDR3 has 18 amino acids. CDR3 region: CASSKAPRLAGGSDTQYF. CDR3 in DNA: TGTGCCAGTAGTAAAGCCCCTCGACTAGCGGGGGGTTCAGATACGCAGTATTTT.